These T cell receptor beta chains were read from a single sample in a study of blood T cell repertoires in COVID-19. The assay was immunoSEQ multiplex PCR, and TCRdb's table has in-frame clones only and misses some. The sample includes approximately 250,000 clones, roughly 88% seen only once; the top ten take roughly 2.5%. The sequenced material came from PBMCs or T cells enriched from blood (not recorded which). The receptors derive from a woman between 40 and 50 years old with acute COVID-19. The CDR3 runs from the conserved cysteine through the conserved F or W. A D gene is named only where the DNA matches it firmly. A row's size may be missing; if present it is once, few, many or a size class.

V gene,J gene,clone size,D gene,CDR3 DNA,CDR3 protein
TRBV4-3,TRBJ1-2,.,TRBD1,TGCGCCAGCAGACAAGACCGACAGGGGATGGGCGGCTACACCTTC,CASRQDRQGMGGYTF
TRBV4-3,TRBJ2-5,.,.,TGCGCCAGCAGCCAAGAACTCCCCATGGAGACCCAGTACTTC,CASSQELPMETQYF
TRBV5-1,TRBJ2-3,.,TRBD2,TGCGCCAGCAGCAGGGGAACTAGCGGGGGGCGGAGCACAGATACGCAGTATTTT,CASSRGTSGGRSTDTQYF
TRBV19,TRBJ1-5,.,.,TGTGCCAGTAGTACCCCCCGAGGGCAGCCCCAGCATTTT,CASSTPRGQPQHF
TRBV2,TRBJ1-4,.,TRBD1,TGTGCCAGCAGCATCGACATGACAGGGGGCTATGAAAAACTGTTTTTT,CASSIDMTGGYEKLFF
TRBV7-2,TRBJ2-2,.,TRBD2,TGTGCCAGCAGCTTGGGTAGCGGGGGGTCGAACACCGGGGAGCTGTTTTTT,CASSLGSGGSNTGELFF
TRBV5-6,TRBJ1-1,.,.,TGTGCCAGCAGCTTGTGGGGGGCCGGGGGGACTGAAGCTTTCTTT,CASSLWGAGGTEAFF
TRBV11-3,TRBJ2-7,.,TRBD1,TGTGCCAGCAGACGAAGTCCCCCGGACAGGGGGCGGGAGATCTACGAGCAGTACTTC,CASRRSPPDRGREIYEQYF
TRBV7-9,TRBJ2-1,.,TRBD2,TGTGCCAGCAGCCCCGGGACTAGCGGGAACAATGAGCAGTTCTTC,CASSPGTSGNNEQFF
TRBV28,TRBJ2-7,.,TRBD1,TGTGCCAGCAGTGAAAACAGGGGGATCTCCTACGAGCAGTACTTC,CASSENRGISYEQYF
TRBV7-9,TRBJ2-7,.,TRBD2,TGTGCCAGCAGCTCAGGCCCCGGACTAGCGGGCTACGAGCAGTACTTC,CASSSGPGLAGYEQYF
TRBV10-1,TRBJ2-1,.,.,TGCGCCAGCAGTTTCTCCGGGGGAAATGAGCAGTTCTTC,CASSFSGGNEQFF
TRBV6-5,TRBJ1-1,.,.,TGTGCCAGCAGTTACGGCGGGTACGAGGCTGAAGCTTTCTTT,CASSYGGYEAEAFF
TRBV10-2,TRBJ2-3,.,.,TGCGCCAGCAGTGAAGCCACTGAGTACACAGATACGCAGTATTTT,CASSEATEYTDTQYF
TRBV10-1,TRBJ1-2,.,TRBD1,TGCGCCAGCAGTGAGGACAGGGGGTTTGGCTACACCTTC,CASSEDRGFGYTF
TRBV5-1,TRBJ2-7,.,TRBD2,TGCGCCAGCAGCGCCGGGACTAGCGGGCCCTACGAGCAGTACTTC,CASSAGTSGPYEQYF
TRBV7-2,TRBJ2-1,.,TRBD2,TGTGCCAGCACTACGGGAGGGGTTACAAACAATGAGCAGTTCTTC,CASTTGGVTNNEQFF
TRBV12-5,TRBJ2-5,.,TRBD2,TGTGCTAGTGGACCGAGCGGGAGGGCCGGGGAGACCCAGTACTTC,CASGPSGRAGETQYF
TRBV30,TRBJ2-3,.,TRBD2,TGTGCCTGGAGTGAGGGACTAGTCTTAGATACGCAGTATTTT,CAWSEGLVLDTQYF
TRBV6-5,TRBJ1-2,few,.,TGTGCCAGCAGTTATGGTGGAACAGGGAAAGCCTACACCTTC,CASSYGGTGKAYTF
TRBV5-6,TRBJ1-1,.,TRBD1,TGTGCCAGCAGCTTGTGGGGACAGGGGGCTTTGGCTTTCTTT,CASSLWGQGALAFF
TRBV2,TRBJ1-6,.,.,TGTGCCAGCAGAGACAGGACGGATTCACCCCTCCACTTT,CASRDRTDSPLHF
TRBV6-4,TRBJ2-3,.,TRBD1,TGTGCCAGCAGTGACTCGACAGGGGCCGATACGCAGTATTTT,CASSDSTGADTQYF